This T cell receptor beta chain was sequenced during a study of radiotherapy plus CTLA-4 blockade in lung cancer. Profiled with immunoSEQ multiplex PCR; TCRdb holds only in-frame clones, not every one. The sample records 95,000 to 150,000 clones, 80% to 90% being singletons. The CDR3 is 15 amino acids. V shed 0 bases and J shed 2 bases, with 11 bases lying between them. In germline, CDR1 is SGHRS, CDR2 YFSETQ. The sequence derives from a human donor with non-small cell lung cancer that progressed on radiotherapy plus ipilimumab. The sample in question was peripheral blood, obtained from a patient treated with radiotherapy plus ipilimumab. The gene calls are TRBV5-1 and TRBJ1-2, with a tentative D call TRBD1 (5 bases). The CDR3 DNA is TGCGCCAGCAGCTTGGATCGGGACGGGAACTATGGCTACACCTTC. It is translated as CASSLDRDGNYGYTF.